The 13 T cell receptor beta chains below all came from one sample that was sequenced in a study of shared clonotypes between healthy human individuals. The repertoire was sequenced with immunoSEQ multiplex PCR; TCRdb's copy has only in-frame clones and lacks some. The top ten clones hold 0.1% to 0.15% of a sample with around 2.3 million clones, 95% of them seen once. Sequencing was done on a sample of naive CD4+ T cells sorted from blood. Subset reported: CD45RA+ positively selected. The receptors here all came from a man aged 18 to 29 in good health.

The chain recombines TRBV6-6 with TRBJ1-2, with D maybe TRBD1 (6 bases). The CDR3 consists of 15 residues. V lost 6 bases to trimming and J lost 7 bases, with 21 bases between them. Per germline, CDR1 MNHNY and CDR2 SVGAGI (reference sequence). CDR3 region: CASSPSPGQEGGYTF. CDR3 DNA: TGTGCCAGCAGCCCCTCCCCGGGACAAGAAGGTGGCTACACCTTC.

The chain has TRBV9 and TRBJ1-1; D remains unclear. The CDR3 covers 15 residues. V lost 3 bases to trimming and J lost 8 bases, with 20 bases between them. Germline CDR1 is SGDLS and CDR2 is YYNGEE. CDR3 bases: TGTGCCAGCAGCGCCCTGACGGTGGCGACAATCGAAGCTTTCTTT. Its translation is CASSALTVATIEAFF.

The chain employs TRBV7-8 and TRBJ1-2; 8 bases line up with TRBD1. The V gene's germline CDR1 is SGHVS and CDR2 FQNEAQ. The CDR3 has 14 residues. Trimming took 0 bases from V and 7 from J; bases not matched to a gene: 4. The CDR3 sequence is CASSLAAGTGGYTF. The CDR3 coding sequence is TGTGCCAGCAGCTTAGCTGCCGGGACAGGTGGCTACACCTTC.

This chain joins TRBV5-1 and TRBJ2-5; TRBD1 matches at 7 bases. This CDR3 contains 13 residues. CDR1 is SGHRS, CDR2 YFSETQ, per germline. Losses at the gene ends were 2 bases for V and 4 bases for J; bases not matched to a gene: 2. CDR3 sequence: CASSFRTGETQYF. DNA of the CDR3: TGCGCCAGCAGCTTCAGGACAGGAGAGACCCAGTACTTC.

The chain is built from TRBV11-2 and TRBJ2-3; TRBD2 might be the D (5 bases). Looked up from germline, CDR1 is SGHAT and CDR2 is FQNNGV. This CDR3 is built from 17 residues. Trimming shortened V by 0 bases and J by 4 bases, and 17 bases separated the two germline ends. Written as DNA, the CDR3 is TGTGCCAGCAGCTTAGATCGGGGATCAACATTCCCAGATACGCAGTATTTT. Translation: CASSLDRGSTFPDTQYF.

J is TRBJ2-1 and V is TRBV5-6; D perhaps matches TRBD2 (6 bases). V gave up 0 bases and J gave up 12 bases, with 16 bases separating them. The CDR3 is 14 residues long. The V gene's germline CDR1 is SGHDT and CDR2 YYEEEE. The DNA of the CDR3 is TGTGCCAGCAGCTTGGGGCTAGCGACTGCGGGGCAGTTCTTC. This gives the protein CASSLGLATAGQFF.

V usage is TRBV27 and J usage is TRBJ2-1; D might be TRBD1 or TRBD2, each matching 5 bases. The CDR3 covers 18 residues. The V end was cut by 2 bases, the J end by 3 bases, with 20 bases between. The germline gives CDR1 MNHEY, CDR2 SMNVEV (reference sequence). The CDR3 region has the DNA TGTGCCAGCAGTTTAAATATCGGGGCAGGGCGGATCTACAATGAGCAGTTCTTC. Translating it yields CASSLNIGAGRIYNEQFF.

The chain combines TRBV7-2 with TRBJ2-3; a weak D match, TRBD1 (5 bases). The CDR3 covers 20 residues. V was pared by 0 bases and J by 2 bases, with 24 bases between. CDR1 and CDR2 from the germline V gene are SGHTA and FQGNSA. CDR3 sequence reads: CASSLAAFGFTGALTDTQYF. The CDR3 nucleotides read TGTGCCAGCAGCTTAGCGGCGTTTGGTTTTACTGGGGCCCTCACAGATACGCAGTATTTT.

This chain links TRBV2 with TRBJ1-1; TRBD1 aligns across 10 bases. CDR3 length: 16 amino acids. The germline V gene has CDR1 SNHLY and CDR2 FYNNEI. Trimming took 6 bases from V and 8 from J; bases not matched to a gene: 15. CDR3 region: CASRDLALGQGPEAFF. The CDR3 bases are TGTGCCAGCAGGGACTTGGCCCTGGGACAGGGGCCGGAAGCTTTCTTT.

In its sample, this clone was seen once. This chain's CDR3 is CASSPGESYGYTF. CDR3 coding DNA: TGTGCCAGCAGCCCCGGTGAGAGCTATGGCTACACCTTC. J is TRBJ1-2 and V is TRBV7-6, with D hard to call. CDR1 and CDR2 from the germline V gene are SGHVS and FNYEAQ. This CDR3 has 13 amino acids. V was pared by 5 bases and J by 4 bases, with 11 bases between.

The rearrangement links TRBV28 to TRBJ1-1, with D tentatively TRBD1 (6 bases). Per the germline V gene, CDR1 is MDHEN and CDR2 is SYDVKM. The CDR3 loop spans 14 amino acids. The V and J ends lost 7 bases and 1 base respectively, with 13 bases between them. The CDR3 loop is CASTLQGGNTEAFF. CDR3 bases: TGTGCCAGCACACTACAGGGTGGGAACACTGAAGCTTTCTTT. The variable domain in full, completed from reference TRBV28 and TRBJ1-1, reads DVKVTQSSRYLVKRTGEKVFLECVQDMDHENMFWYRQDPGLGLRLIYFSYDVKMKEKGDIPEGYSVSREKKERFSLILESASTNQTSMYLCASTLQGGNTEAFFGQGTRLTVV.

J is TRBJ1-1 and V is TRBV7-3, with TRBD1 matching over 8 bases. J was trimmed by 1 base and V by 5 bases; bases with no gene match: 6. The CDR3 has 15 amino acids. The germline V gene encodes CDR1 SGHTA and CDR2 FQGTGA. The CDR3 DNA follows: TGTGCCAGCAGCCTTTACGACAGGGGGAACACTGAAGCTTTCTTT. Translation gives CASSLYDRGNTEAFF.

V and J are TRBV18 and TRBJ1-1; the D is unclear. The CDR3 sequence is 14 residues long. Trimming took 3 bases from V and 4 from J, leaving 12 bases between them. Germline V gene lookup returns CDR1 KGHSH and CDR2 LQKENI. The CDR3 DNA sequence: TGTGCCAGCTCACCGAACAGTGCCGGCACTGAAGCTTTCTTT. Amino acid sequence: CASSPNSAGTEAFF.